The present T cell receptor (beta chain) was sequenced within a study of cytomegalovirus exposure and HLA in healthy donors. This CDR3 is built from 15 residues. The V end was cut by 7 bases, the J end by 5 bases, with 18 bases between. The germline gives CDR1 SNHLY, CDR2 FYNNEI. PCR primers comprised 60 Vbeta and 13 Jbeta primers. The assay was immunoSEQ multiplex PCR, and TCRdb's table has in-frame clones only and misses some. Found here are just over 95,000 clones, nearly 80% of them singletons; the top ten hold about 4%. These donors, healthy bone marrow donors, were studied. The sequence derives from a woman between 35 and 50 years old in good health and CMV-seropositive. The J gene is TRBJ1-5, the V gene TRBV2; D is undetermined. Specimen: PBMCs. CDR3 amino acids: CASTGPGGLDQPQHF. The CDR3 DNA sequence: TGTGCCAGCACTGGCCCAGGTGGGTTGGATCAGCCCCAGCATTTT.